A selection of T cell receptor beta chains follows, all from one sample in a study of blood T cell repertoires in COVID-19. Clones were sequenced by immunoSEQ multiplex PCR, and TCRdb holds only the in-frame ones, with some missing. The sample holds 240,000 or so clones, approximately 86% seen once. Sequencing used peripheral blood. Receptors were obtained from a young woman who had recovered from COVID-19. CDR3s include the opening cysteine and the closing phenylalanine or tryptophan. A D gene is named only where the DNA matches it firmly. Size values are once, few and many counts, or a class for expanded clones, and some rows have none.

NA 14 TRBJ2-3 TRBV5-4 TRBD1 CASRSQGVTDTQYF
NA 15 TRBJ1-1 TRBV4-1 TRBD1 CASSQEVTGDTEAFF
NA 15 TRBJ1-4 TRBV5-1 NA CASSLGQQGDEKLFF
NA 17 TRBJ2-7 TRBV1 NA CTSSQDWAGGQGHEQYF
NA 15 TRBJ1-2 TRBV3-1/TRBV3-2 TRBD1 CASSQGQGEGYGYTF
few 15 TRBJ2-5 TRBV11-2 NA CASSLGTTTPRNYHF
NA 15 TRBJ2-2 TRBV6-5 NA CASNARYRGTGELFF
many 13 TRBJ1-5 TRBV30 NA CAWTLDSNQPQHF
once 19 TRBJ1-6 TRBV19 NA CASRTNPLGGGSDNSPLHF
few 13 TRBJ1-2 TRBV5-4 NA CASSRTGLGGYTF
NA 18 TRBJ2-5 TRBV5-1 TRBD2 CASSFPTSGLADQETQYF
NA 14 TRBJ1-1 TRBV3-1/TRBV3-2 NA CASSQVRGPGGAFF
NA 14 TRBJ1-6 TRBV18 TRBD1 CASSPTGGDSPLHF
NA 16 TRBJ1-2 TRBV18 TRBD1 CASSPPIGTGGSGYTF
NA 15 TRBJ2-5 TRBV5-1 NA CASSLTGYYRETQYF
NA 16 TRBJ2-2 TRBV7-7 NA CASSRTWTENTGELFF
NA 12 TRBJ2-5 TRBV29-1 TRBD1 CSVEVQGMTQYF
NA 13 TRBJ1-6 TRBV12-3/TRBV12-4 NA CASRQGFQSPLHF
NA 15 TRBJ2-5 TRBV7-9 NA CASSPDWSYEETQYF
NA 15 TRBJ1-2 TRBV7-2 TRBD1 CASSEPGQGLKGYTF
NA 19 TRBJ2-1 TRBV2 TRBD1 CAEHDPGQGPKSSYNEQFF
NA 15 TRBJ1-2 TRBV5-1 TRBD1 CASSSAGTGYGGYTF